The following is a TCR beta chain sequence with its context. The germline gene is not matched at one end of the junction; a read error may be the cause. The source of the sample is a study of blood T cells in healthy people across ages. Alongside a J-beta primer mix, a sample-barcoded 5' primer served in a second PCR lasting roughly 6 to 12 cycles. TCRdb re-derived calls from the 5' RACE reads in MiXCR, one entry per CDR3 protein. The table records hundreds of thousands of distinct CDR3 sequences, around 26% of them present only once. In germline, CDR1 is KGHDR, CDR2 SFDVKD. The CDR3 totals 15 residues.

The sequencing input was blood. The V and J genes are TRBV24-1 and TRBJ1-1; TRBD1 matches 10 bases. The receptor's source is a woman of 80 years or more in good health. The CDR3 loop is CATSGRDRGFTETFF. Written as DNA, the CDR3 is TGTGCCACCAGTGGACGGGACAGGGGTTTCACTGAAACTTTCTTT.